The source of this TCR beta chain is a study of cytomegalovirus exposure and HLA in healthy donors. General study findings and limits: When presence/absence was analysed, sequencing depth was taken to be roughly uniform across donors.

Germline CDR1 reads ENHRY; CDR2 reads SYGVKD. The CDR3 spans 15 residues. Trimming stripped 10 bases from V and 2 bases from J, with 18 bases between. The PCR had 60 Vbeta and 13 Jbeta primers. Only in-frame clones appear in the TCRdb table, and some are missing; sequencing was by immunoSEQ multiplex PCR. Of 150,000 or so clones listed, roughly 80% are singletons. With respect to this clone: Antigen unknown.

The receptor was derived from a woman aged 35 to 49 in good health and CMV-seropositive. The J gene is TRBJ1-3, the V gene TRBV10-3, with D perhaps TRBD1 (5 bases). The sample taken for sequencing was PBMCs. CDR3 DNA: TGTGCCACCGGGGGTTTACAGGTTGCTGGAAACACCATATATTTT. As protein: CATGGLQVAGNTIYF.